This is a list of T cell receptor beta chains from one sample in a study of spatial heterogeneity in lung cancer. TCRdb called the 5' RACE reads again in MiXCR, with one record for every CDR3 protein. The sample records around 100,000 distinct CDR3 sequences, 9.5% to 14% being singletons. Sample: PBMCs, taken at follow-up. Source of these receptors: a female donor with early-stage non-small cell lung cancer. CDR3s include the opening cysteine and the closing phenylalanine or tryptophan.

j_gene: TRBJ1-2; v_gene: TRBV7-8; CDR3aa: CASSSNTAPSYGYTF
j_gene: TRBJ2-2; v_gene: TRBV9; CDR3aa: CASSARLAGAVGELFF
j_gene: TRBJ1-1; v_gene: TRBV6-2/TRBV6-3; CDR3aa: CASNQGVNEAFF
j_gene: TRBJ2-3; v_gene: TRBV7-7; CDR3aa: CASSLGFGDTQYF
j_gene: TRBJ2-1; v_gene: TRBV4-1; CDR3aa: CASSQEGRGYNEQFF
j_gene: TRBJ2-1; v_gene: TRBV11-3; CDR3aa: CASSSRLYNEQFF
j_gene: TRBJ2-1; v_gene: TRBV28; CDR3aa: CASSLFRTRRDEQFF
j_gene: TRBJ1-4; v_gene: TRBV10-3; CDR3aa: CATSPNRETNEKLFF
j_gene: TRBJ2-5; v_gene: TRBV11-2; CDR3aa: CASSLASLAAQETQYF
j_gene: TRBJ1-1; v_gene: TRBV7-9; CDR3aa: CASSYITGTAEAFF
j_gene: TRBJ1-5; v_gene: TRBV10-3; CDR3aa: CATRTPYSNQPQHF
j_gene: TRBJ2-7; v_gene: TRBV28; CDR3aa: CASSTYYEQYF
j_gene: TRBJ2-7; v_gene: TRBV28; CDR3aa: CASRSGQGQEQYF
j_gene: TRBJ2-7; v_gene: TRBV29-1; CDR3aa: CSVEGRQAPYEQYF
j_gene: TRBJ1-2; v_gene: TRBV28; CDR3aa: CASSPPGETYGYTF
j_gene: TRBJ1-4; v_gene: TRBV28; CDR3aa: CASSLLYRKLFF